This entry concerns a single T cell receptor beta chain. The entry originates in a study of cytomegalovirus exposure and HLA in healthy donors. Amplification used 60 Vbeta primers and 13 Jbeta primers. TCRdb's table, derived via immunoSEQ multiplex PCR, lists solely in-frame clones and lacks some. The data hold under 200,000 clones, with roughly 80% observed a single time. This sequence originates from a man aged 50 to 60 in good health and CMV-seronegative. Sequenced sample: PBMCs.

This CDR3 is CASSGDRGHYGYTF. The DNA of the CDR3 is TGTGCCAGCAGCGGGGACAGGGGGCACTATGGCTACACCTTC. The chain carries TRBV5-8 and TRBJ1-2; TRBD1 agrees at 12 bases. After removal of 4 bases from V and 3 bases from J, the junction contained 1 base not matched to a gene. The CDR3 is 14 residues long. The germline CDR1 and CDR2 sequences are SGHTS and YDEGEE.